This T cell receptor beta chain was sequenced in a study of control samples from healthy donors and cancer patients. The data were produced by immunoSEQ multiplex PCR, yet TCRdb's version contains in-frame clones alone and is incomplete. The sample holds more than 100,000 clones, 70% to 90% seen once. Germline CDR1 reads SGHAT; CDR2 reads FQDESV (reference sequence). Losses at the gene ends were 4 bases for V and 5 bases for J; bases not matched to a gene: 8. The CDR3 has 16 amino acids. This clone counts as medium-sized (0.01 to 0.1%). Source material: blood. The clonotype originates from a man aged 35 to 55 in good health. The chain uses TRBV11-1 and TRBJ1-4; 9 nucleotides agree with TRBD1. The CDR3 region has the DNA TGTGCCAGCAGCTCGACCGGGACAGGGAGGAATGAAAAACTGTTTTTT. Residues: CASSSTGTGRNEKLFF.